This T cell receptor beta chain derives from a study of blood T cell repertoires in COVID-19. Study-level information: Material from acute and convalescent COVID-19 was sourced from the United States, Italy and Spain. T cells, B-cell-depleted T cells, or PBMCs provided the cDNA or gDNA that served as material.

Original methodology: Researchers report that nucleated cell counts were estimated from reference gene primer amplification. Repertoires were generated with immunoSEQ multiplex PCR, while TCRdb's copy carries only in-frame clones and drops some. V and J calls and clone size are those listed in that table; D and trimming were worked out from the DNA. The sample consists of about 58,000 clones, about 81% of them appearing once. Seattle's enrolled individuals joined amid active infection and were then monitored longitudinally. In this sample, this clone turned up a few times. Trimming removed 4 bases at V and 0 bases at J, with 7 bases between. CDR3 size: 14 residues.

The sample taken for sequencing was peripheral blood. V and J are TRBV23-1 and TRBJ1-5; no reliable D call. TRBV23-1 is treated as an ORF (open reading frame) with a function not yet certain. This clonotype originated in a man aged 55 to 70 with COVID-19, enrolled during active disease. Here the CDR3 reads CASSLGGSNQPQHF. In DNA, the CDR3 is TGCGCCAGCAGTCTTGGCGGTAGCAATCAGCCCCAGCATTTT.